The 29 T cell receptor beta chains presented below share a single source sample, sequenced in a study of vaccination and CD4 T cells after COVID-19. Treatment reported: roughly 10-day PBMC culture with coronavirus spike peptide pools or control peptides (ViraFEST assay). The Oncomine TCR Beta short-read assay was applied to DNA of cultured CD4+ T cells. TCRdb reanalysed the PCR reads using MiXCR and keeps one entry per CDR3 protein. In the table there are around 15,000 distinct CDR3 sequences, 52% of which are singletons. Antigens for these TCRs are unknown. The sequenced sample consisted of CD4+ T cells from blood, cultured in vitro. Receptors originate from a human donor who had recovered from COVID-19.

The chain has TRBV18 and TRBJ1-1; D ambiguous. The CDR3 runs 15 residues. The germline CDR1 and CDR2 sequences are KGHSH and LQKENI. The V gene lost 3 bases and the J gene lost 3 bases, with 14 bases spanning the gap. Here the CDR3 DNA reads TGTGCCAGCTCACCCGCTACCCAAGCTTACACTGAAGCTTTCTTT. Translated: CASSPATQAYTEAFF. Variable domain in full (rest from reference TRBV18 and TRBJ1-1): NAGVMQNPRHLVRRRGQEARLRCSPMKGHSHVYWYRQLPEEGLKFMVYLQKENIIDESGMPKERFSAEFPKEGPSILRIQQVVRGDSAAYFCASSPATQAYTEAFFGQGTRLTVV.

Judged by abundance, this clonotype is medium-sized. The gene calls are TRBV6-5 and TRBJ1-1; no definite D call. CDR1 and CDR2 from the germline V gene are MNHEY and SVGAGI. Trimming shortened V by 0 bases and J by 2 bases, and 4 bases separated the two germline ends. The CDR3 is made up of 13 amino acids. The CDR3 DNA reads TGTGCCAGCAGTTACTCTTACAACACTGAAGCTTTCTTT. It encodes CASSYSYNTEAFF.

This clonotype was found a few times. The chain couples TRBV7-9 to TRBJ1-1; maybe TRBD1 (6 bases). Trimming took off 5 bases at V and 1 base at J, with 17 bases between the two ends. Germline values: CDR1 SEHNR, CDR2 FQNEAQ (reference sequence). The CDR3 is 16 residues long. CDR3 nucleotides: TGTGCCAGCAGCCCGGTTTGGGGGGCTCCGAACACTGAAGCTTTCTTT. Translation: CASSPVWGAPNTEAFF.

The chain has TRBV27 and TRBJ1-6, with TRBD1 identical over 8 bases. V shed 6 bases, J shed 7 bases, and the junction held 14 bases outside the gene matches. Germline V lookup: CDR1 MNHEY, CDR2 SMNVEV (reference sequence). The CDR3 spans 17 residues. This CDR3 is CASSRTGTGVRNSPLHF. The CDR3 DNA reads as TGTGCCAGCAGCCGGACCGGGACAGGCGTGAGGAATTCACCCCTCCACTTT.

The chain recombines TRBV12-3 or TRBV12-4 with TRBJ2-1; D not resolved. V gave up 5 bases and J gave up 0 bases, with 11 bases separating them. CDR3 size: 15 residues. Written as DNA, the CDR3 is TGTGCCAGCAGTCTTACGGACGGCTCCTACAATGAGCAGTTCTTC. Protein sequence: CASSLTDGSYNEQFF.

Points on this clonotype: Being one base from a much bigger clone, this may be a read error. The chain uses TRBV19 and TRBJ1-1; 9 nucleotides align to TRBD1. Germline V lookup: CDR1 LNHDA, CDR2 SQIVND (reference sequence). J lost 6 bases, V lost 5 bases, and 16 bases had no gene match. The CDR3 has 17 residues. CDR3 protein: CASSAHGQGTFLAEAFF. The CDR3 DNA reads TGTGCCAGTAGTGCACACGGACAGGGGACGTTCCTCGCTGAAGCTTTCTTT.

The sample holds a few counts of this clonotype. The chain uses TRBV5-1 and TRBJ1-1; 8 bases match TRBD1. The CDR3 covers 15 residues. J gave up 0 bases and V 3 bases, and 4 bases lay outside the gene matches. Germline V gene lookup returns CDR1 SGHRS and CDR2 YFSETQ. CDR3 DNA: TGCGCCAGCAGCTCGCAGACAGGGGTGAACACTGAAGCTTTCTTT. Residues: CASSSQTGVNTEAFF. The variable domain in full, completed from reference TRBV5-1 and TRBJ1-1, reads KAGVTQTPRYLIKTRGQQVTLSCSPISGHRSVSWYQQTPGQGLQFLFEYFSETQRNKGNFPGRFSGRQFSNSRSEMNVSTLELGDSALYLCASSSQTGVNTEAFFGQGTRLTVV.

The rearrangement uses TRBV20-1 and TRBJ2-7; perhaps TRBD2 as D (5 bases). The CDR3 runs 12 residues. Trimming shortened V by 6 bases and J by 1 base, and 10 bases separated the two germline ends. Germline V gives CDR1 DFQATT, CDR2 SNEGSKA (reference sequence). The CDR3 DNA is TGCAGTGCATCGGACTTTTCCTACGAGCAGTACTTC. Translated, it gives CSASDFSYEQYF.

The gene calls are TRBV10-2 and TRBJ2-7; TRBD2 matches at 9 bases. The V and J ends lost 6 bases and 3 bases, in that order; junction bases with no gene match: 6. From germline, CDR1 is WSHSY and CDR2 SAAADI. CDR3 length: 14 residues. The CDR3 sequence is CASRLAGGSYEQYF. DNA for the CDR3: TGCGCCAGCAGACTAGCGGGCGGGAGCTACGAGCAGTACTTC.

The CDR3 here is CASSLATQQPQHF. CDR3 nucleotide sequence: TGTGCCAGCAGCTTAGCTACTCAGCAGCCCCAGCATTTT. The J gene is TRBJ1-5, the V gene TRBV7-8; D not resolved. The germline V gene has CDR1 SGHVS and CDR2 FQNEAQ. Trimming removed 0 bases from V and 7 bases from J, with 7 bases in between. The CDR3 consists of 13 residues.

V gene TRBV5-8 combines with J gene TRBJ2-7; D may be TRBD1 (6 bases). The V gene lost 3 bases and the J gene lost 4 bases, with 8 bases spanning the gap. The CDR3 loop spans 12 amino acids. Germline loops: CDR1 SGHTS, CDR2 YDEGEE. The DNA of the CDR3 is TGTGCCAGCAGCTGGGGGCCTTACGAGCAGTACTTC. This gives the protein CASSWGPYEQYF.

A few counts support this clonotype. The V call is TRBV6-1, the J call TRBJ1-2; perhaps TRBD1 as D (5 bases). The germline V and J ends were trimmed by 11 bases and 6 bases, with 16 bases remaining between them. The CDR3 contains 12 residues. Germline-derived CDR1 and CDR2 are MNHNS and SASEGT. The CDR3 protein is CALRRKGDGYTF. CDR3 bases: TGTGCCTTGCGGAGGAAAGGGGATGGCTACACCTTC.

The chain joins TRBV10-3 to TRBJ1-1; TRBD1 agrees at 7 bases. The CDR3 runs 15 residues. CDR1 is ENHRY and CDR2 is SYGVKD in the germline V gene. With V trimmed by 6 bases and J by 0 bases, 7 bases remained unmatched. The CDR3 reads CAIRRDSGMNTEAFF. The CDR3 coding sequence is TGTGCCATCAGGAGGGACAGCGGCATGAACACTGAAGCTTTCTTT.

This clonotype was detected only a few times. The V call is TRBV20-1, the J call TRBJ2-5; possibly TRBD1 for D (6 bases). Between the trimmed V and J ends, which lost 4 bases and 1 base, there was a span of 13 bases. Germline loops: CDR1 DFQATT, CDR2 SNEGSKA (reference sequence). The length of the CDR3 is 14 residues. The CDR3 spells CSAIAGARQETQYF. The DNA for the CDR3 is TGCAGTGCTATCGCAGGGGCCCGCCAAGAGACCCAGTACTTC.

This clonotype is medium-sized in the sample. The chain joins TRBV2 to TRBJ2-5; D could derive from TRBD1 or TRBD2 (5 bases each). The germline V gene encodes CDR1 SNHLY and CDR2 FYNNEI. The CDR3 has 16 amino acids. Trimming removed 4 bases from V and 5 bases from J, with 20 bases in between. The DNA for the CDR3 is TGTGCCAGCAGTGCAAGCAGGGCGAGGGTTGGGGAGACCCAGTACTTC. Translating gives CASSASRARVGETQYF.

The rearrangement joins TRBV4-2 to TRBJ1-1; TRBD1 might be the D (5 bases). The germline V gene encodes CDR1 LGHNA and CDR2 YNFKEQ. The CDR3 totals 14 residues. Trimming took off 5 bases at V and 1 base at J, with 11 bases between the two ends. This CDR3 reads CASSGRGRNTEAFF. In nucleotides, the CDR3 is TGTGCCAGCAGCGGAAGGGGACGGAACACTGAAGCTTTCTTT.

The V call is TRBV12-3 or TRBV12-4, the J call TRBJ2-7; perhaps TRBD1 as D (5 bases). Deletions cut 6 bases from V and 1 base from J, with 10 bases between. The CDR3 consists of 13 residues. The CDR3 sequence: CASSLQASYEQYF. CDR3 sequence (DNA): TGTGCCAGCAGCCTACAGGCATCCTACGAGCAGTACTTC.

This clonotype was seen a handful of times. J is TRBJ2-2 and V is TRBV11-3; D is unclear. Germline lookup yields CDR1 SGHNT and CDR2 YENEEA. The V gene lost 4 bases and the J gene lost 6 bases, with 9 bases spanning the gap. This CDR3 has 13 amino acids. The chain's CDR3 is CASSYDEAGELFF. The CDR3 nucleotides read TGTGCCAGCAGCTACGACGAGGCCGGGGAGCTGTTTTTT.

The V call is TRBV19, the J call TRBJ1-5; D not resolved. Between the trimmed V and J ends, which lost 3 bases and 4 bases, there was a span of 7 bases. Germline loops: CDR1 LNHDA, CDR2 SQIVND (reference sequence). CDR3 length: 13 amino acids. DNA for the CDR3: TGTGCCAGTAGTATCTTGTGGAATCAGCCCCAGCATTTT. It codes for CASSILWNQPQHF.

This rearrangement joins TRBV20-1 to TRBJ1-1; TRBD1 aligns across 7 bases. CDR1 is DFQATT, CDR2 SNEGSKA, per germline (reference sequence). V shed 0 bases, J shed 10 bases, and the junction held 20 bases outside the gene matches. CDR3 length equals 17 residues. DNA of the CDR3: TGCAGTGCTAGAGAGGTCTCCAGGGGGGTCAACCCAAGGGGAGCTTTCTTT. Amino acids: CSAREVSRGVNPRGAFF.

CDR3 nucleotides: TGTGCCAGCAGACCCCTAGCGGGGGAAGAGACCCAGTACTTC. Protein sequence: CASRPLAGEETQYF. The rearrangement links TRBV21-1 to TRBJ2-5; TRBD2, the D gene given by the table, was not confirmed from the DNA. TRBV21-1 is a listed pseudogene. The CDR3 spans 14 residues.

The chain links TRBV12-3 or TRBV12-4 to TRBJ2-2, with 12 positions matching TRBD1. V trimming: 5 bases; J trimming: 5 bases; junction bases outside the gene matches: 12. The CDR3 runs to 18 residues. CDR3 region: CASSISPGTGGETGELFF. CDR3 bases: TGTGCCAGCAGTATAAGCCCCGGGACAGGGGGCGAGACCGGGGAGCTGTTTTTT.

The rearrangement joins TRBV6-1 to TRBJ1-3; D is unclear. Germline CDR1 is MNHNS and CDR2 is SASEGT. V lost 2 bases and J lost 2, with 4 bases in between. This CDR3 comprises 13 residues. The chain's CDR3 is CASSERPGNTIYF. CDR3 sequence (DNA): TGTGCCAGCAGTGAACGGCCTGGAAACACCATATATTTT.

The V and J genes are TRBV24-1 and TRBJ1-2, with a possible D match to TRBD1 (5 bases). The CDR3 consists of 15 residues. Germline values: CDR1 KGHDR, CDR2 SFDVKD. Between the trimmed V and J ends, which lost 7 bases and 0 bases, there was a span of 14 bases. Here the CDR3 reads CATSSPGGANYGYTF. The CDR3, as DNA: TGTGCCACCAGCTCCCCGGGGGGAGCTAACTATGGCTACACCTTC.

This chain links TRBV7-8 with TRBJ1-2; D call uncertain. V was clipped by 4 bases and J by 1 base, with 16 bases between them. The germline V gene has CDR1 SGHVS and CDR2 FQNEAQ. The CDR3 loop spans 16 amino acids. The CDR3 loop reads CASSSSRIPGNYGYTF. CDR3 nucleotides: TGTGCCAGCAGCTCAAGCCGGATCCCGGGTAACTATGGCTACACCTTC.

V gene TRBV6-1 combines with J gene TRBJ1-1; D remains unclear. Between the trimmed V and J ends, which lost 2 bases and 8 bases, there was a span of 15 bases. The CDR3 runs 14 residues. The V gene's germline CDR1 is MNHNS and CDR2 SASEGT. The DNA of the CDR3 is TGTGCCAGCAGTGAAACCCCATGGCGGGGAGAAGCTTTCTTT. Its protein product is CASSETPWRGEAFF.

This clonotype has just one count. The chain employs TRBV4-2 and TRBJ2-6, with TRBD1 matching over 9 bases. CDR3 length equals 14 residues. Germline CDR1 LGHNA, CDR2 YNFKEQ. The V and J ends lost 3 bases and 8 bases, in that order; junction bases with no gene match: 2. CDR3 sequence reads: CASSQDRGSNVLTF. The CDR3 DNA sequence: TGTGCCAGCAGCCAGGACAGGGGCTCCAACGTCCTGACTTTC.

The genes are TRBV20-1 and TRBJ2-1; either TRBD1 or TRBD2 may supply D (5 bases each). The CDR3 contains 15 residues. V gave up 2 bases and J gave up 2 bases, with 13 bases separating them. Per the germline V gene, CDR1 is DFQATT and CDR2 is SNEGSKA (reference sequence). Here the CDR3 DNA reads TGCAGTGCTAGAAGAGGGCAGGGCCCCTACAATGAGCAGTTCTTC. This encodes CSARRGQGPYNEQFF.

The rearrangement links TRBV6-2 or TRBV6-3 to TRBJ2-1; 11 bases agree with TRBD2. With V trimmed by 4 bases and J by 4 bases, 6 bases remained unmatched. This CDR3 comprises 16 residues. Germline V CDR1 and CDR2: MNHEY, SVGEGT. CDR3 DNA sequence: TGTGCCAGCAGTTTGACTAGCGGGATCGGTTACAATGAGCAGTTCTTC. Its translation: CASSLTSGIGYNEQFF.